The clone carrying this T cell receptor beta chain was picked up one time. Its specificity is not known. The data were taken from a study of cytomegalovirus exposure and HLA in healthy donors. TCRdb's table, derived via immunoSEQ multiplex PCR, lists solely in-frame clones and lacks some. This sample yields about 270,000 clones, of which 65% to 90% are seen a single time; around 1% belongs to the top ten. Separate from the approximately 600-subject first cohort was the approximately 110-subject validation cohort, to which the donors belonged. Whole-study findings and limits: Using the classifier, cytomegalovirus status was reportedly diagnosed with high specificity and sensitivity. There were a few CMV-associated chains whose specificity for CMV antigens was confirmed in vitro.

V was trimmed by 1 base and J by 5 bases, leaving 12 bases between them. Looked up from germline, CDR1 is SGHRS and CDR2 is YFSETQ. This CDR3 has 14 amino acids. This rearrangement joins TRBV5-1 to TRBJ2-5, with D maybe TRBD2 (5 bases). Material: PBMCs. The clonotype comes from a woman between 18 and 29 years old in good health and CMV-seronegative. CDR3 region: CASSLTGWRETQYF. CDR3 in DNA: TGCGCCAGCAGCTTGACGGGTTGGAGGGAGACCCAGTACTTC.